Given below is one T cell receptor beta chain in context. TCRdb keeps only in-frame clones here, not all; method: immunoSEQ multiplex PCR. The table has some 1,100,000 clones, approximately 80% seen once. The data were obtained in a study of shared clonotypes between healthy human individuals. The CDR3 totals 15 residues. Unmatched junction bases numbered 8, after V lost 5 bases and J lost 5 bases. Germline-derived CDR1 and CDR2 are SGDLS and YYNGEE. The source is a man in his late teens or twenties in good health. Some clones in this sample may be carry-over from other donors' samples. The sequenced material came from memory CD4+ T cells from PBMCs. Sample subset: CD45RA-negative fraction. The chain couples TRBV9 to TRBJ2-5; 11 nucleotides align to TRBD2. CDR3 in DNA: TGTGCCAGCAGTCCGACCCGGACTAGCGGGGAGACCCAGTACTTC. It specifies CASSPTRTSGETQYF.